The 30 T cell receptor beta chains reported below all come from one sample, sequenced in a study of T cells in Graves' hyperthyroidism and ophthalmopathy. Amplification yielded TCR beta CDR3 regions, with RNA transcripts as the source. A set of HTBI primers served as the primers for a first-round RT-PCR of the TCR CDR3. TCRdb redid the calling of the multiplex PCR reads with MiXCR, one entry per CDR3 protein. The table records a few hundred thousand distinct CDR3 sequences, approximately 13% of them present only once. The sequenced material came from blood. The receptors were gathered from a man aged 25-45 years with Graves' hyperthyroidism that later progressed to Graves' ophthalmopathy.

This clonotype was counted a few times. J is TRBJ1-5 and V is TRBV20-1; TRBD1 matches 8 bases. The V gene end was trimmed by 6 bases and the J gene end by 4 bases; junction bases not matched to a gene: 8. Germline V gene sequence: CDR1 DFQATT, CDR2 SNEGSKA (reference sequence). The CDR3 spans 14 residues. The CDR3, as DNA: TGCAGTGCAAACAGGGGGAGGGCAAATCAGCCCCAGCATTTT. This codes for CSANRGRANQPQHF.

This clonotype was recorded at least ten times. This sequence joins TRBV5-5 and TRBJ1-1; no firm D call. Trimming left V 0 bases short and J 4 bases short, with 16 bases between. Germline values: CDR1 SGHKS, CDR2 YYEKEE (reference sequence). This CDR3 is built from 16 residues. This CDR3 is CASSLGSGPGSTEAFF. DNA of the CDR3: TGTGCCAGCAGCTTGGGGTCCGGACCGGGCAGCACTGAAGCTTTCTTT.

This clonotype was counted ten times or more. The rearrangement uses TRBV7-2 and TRBJ2-1; possible D gene TRBD2, 5 bases. Germline-derived CDR1 and CDR2 are SGHTA and FQGNSA. V lost 5 bases and J 5 bases, leaving 13 bases between the germline ends. The CDR3 sequence is 14 residues long. The CDR3 reads CASSRGDYHNEQFF. The CDR3 DNA follows: TGTGCCAGCAGCCGCGGCGACTATCACAATGAGCAGTTCTTC. The complete variable domain, with remaining parts taken from reference TRBV7-2 and TRBJ2-1, reads GAGVSQSPSNKVTEKGKDVELRCDPISGHTALYWYRQSLGQGLEFLIYFQGNSAPDKSGLPSDRFSAERTGGSVSTLTIQRTQQEDSAVYLCASSRGDYHNEQFFGPGTRLTVL.

The gene calls are TRBV7-9 and TRBJ2-1; D ambiguous. Germline V lookup: CDR1 SEHNR, CDR2 FQNEAQ (reference sequence). This CDR3 spans 18 amino acids. The V end lost 6 bases, the J end lost 3 bases, and 24 bases lay between the germline ends. The CDR3 loop is CASRILARIPLLYNEQFF. In DNA, the CDR3 is TGTGCCAGCAGAATACTCGCCAGGATCCCCCTCCTCTACAATGAGCAGTTCTTC.

This clonotype was recorded once. This sequence may be a read error, since a much larger clone differs from it by one base. V and J are TRBV3-1 and TRBJ2-3, with no clear D. The CDR3 length is 12 residues. Looked up from germline, CDR1 is LGHDT and CDR2 is YNNKEL (reference sequence). The CDR3 DNA reads TGTGCCAGCAGGCAAGCTAGAGATACGCAGTATTTT. As protein: CASRQARDTQYF.

This clonotype has more than one count but fewer than ten. The chain joins TRBV12-3 or TRBV12-4 to TRBJ2-3; 7 nucleotides align to TRBD2. V lost 5 bases to trimming and J lost 0 bases; unmatched junction nucleotides: 5. The CDR3 loop spans 15 amino acids. DNA for the CDR3: TGTGCCAGCAGTCCCAGCGGGGCTAGCACAGATACGCAGTATTTT. Protein sequence: CASSPSGASTDTQYF.

This chain connects TRBV19 to TRBJ2-1; the D call may be TRBD1 or TRBD2 (5 bases each). CDR1 is LNHDA, CDR2 SQIVND, per germline (reference sequence). Trimming shortened V by 4 bases and J by 8 bases, and 12 bases separated the two germline ends. The CDR3 is 13 amino acids. The CDR3 sequence: CASSKNGGYEQFF. The CDR3 coding sequence is TGTGCCAGTAGTAAAAATGGGGGTTATGAGCAGTTCTTC.

Worth noting for this clonotype: Given a much more abundant clone one base away, this may be a read error. V and J are TRBV7-2 and TRBJ2-3; TRBD2 matches 9 bases. Trimming took 4 bases from V and 1 from J; bases not matched to a gene: 9. The CDR3 is 17 amino acids. The germline CDR1 and CDR2 sequences are SGHTA and FQGNSA. CDR3: CASSSRASGAGTDTQYF. CDR3 DNA: TGTGCCAGCAGCTCCAGGGCTAGCGGGGCGGGCACAGATACGCAGTATTTT.

This clonotype was detected ten times or more. This chain connects TRBV30 to TRBJ1-2; TRBD1 might be the D (6 bases). Germline CDR1 GTSNPN, CDR2 SVGIG (reference sequence). The CDR3 contains 11 residues. V shed 6 bases and J shed 8 bases, with 13 bases lying between them. For the CDR3, the DNA is TGTGCCTGCAACAGGGAAAGGGGCTACACCTTC. It encodes CACNRERGYTF.

The rearrangement joins TRBV5-1 to TRBJ2-3, with no clear D. Germline lookup yields CDR1 SGHRS and CDR2 YFSETQ. The CDR3 covers 14 residues. V dropped 1 base and J dropped 1 base, with 7 bases sitting between them. Written as DNA, the CDR3 is TGCGCCAGCAGCTTGAGGGTGGGCACAGATACGCAGTATTTT. It translates to CASSLRVGTDTQYF.

This clonotype was seen many times. The chain carries TRBV19 and TRBJ1-1; the D is unclear. V lost 2 bases and J 3 bases, leaving 10 bases between the germline ends. The CDR3 is 14 residues long. From germline, CDR1 is LNHDA and CDR2 SQIVND (reference sequence). The DNA of the CDR3 is TGTGCCAGTAGTATAAGTGACTCCCACACTGAAGCTTTCTTT. This encodes CASSISDSHTEAFF.

At least ten counts were recorded for this clonotype. V and J are TRBV6-1 and TRBJ1-5; tentatively, D is TRBD1 (5 bases). Germline-derived CDR1 and CDR2 are MNHNS and SASEGT. Trimming left V 6 bases short and J 8 bases short, with 14 bases between. The CDR3 contains 13 residues. The CDR3 DNA sequence: TGTGCCAGCAGCCCAGGGAGAAAAGAGCCCCAGCATTTT. This codes for CASSPGRKEPQHF.

Only a few counts were recorded for this clonotype. This chain links TRBV7-2 with TRBJ2-5, with a tentative D call TRBD2 (5 bases). The CDR3 loop spans 15 amino acids. Per the germline V gene, CDR1 is SGHTA and CDR2 is FQGNSA. V lost 4 bases and J lost 3, with 15 bases in between. CDR3 in DNA: TGTGCCAGCAGCTCCAGGACCCCGACTAAAGAGACCCAGTACTTC. Translated: CASSSRTPTKETQYF.

This clonotype was counted ten times or more. The chain recombines TRBV2 with TRBJ1-2, with D possibly matching TRBD1 (6 bases). CDR1 and CDR2 from the germline V gene are SNHLY and FYNNEI. The CDR3 sequence is 13 residues long. V was pared by 0 bases and J by 8 bases, with 10 bases between. CDR3 in DNA: TGTGCCAGCAGTGAAGCGCAGGGGTTCGGCTACACCTTC. This gives the protein CASSEAQGFGYTF. Filled out from reference TRBV2 and TRBJ1-2, the complete variable domain reads EPEVTQTPSHQVTQMGQEVILRCVPISNHLYFYWYRQILGQKVEFLVSFYNNEISEKSEIFDDQFSVERPDGSNFTLKIRSTKLEDSAMYFCASSEAQGFGYTFGSGTRLTVV.

This clonotype was picked up a small number of times. The chain is built from TRBV19 and TRBJ2-7; D is ambiguous. The CDR3 runs to 14 residues. Germline CDR1 is LNHDA and CDR2 is SQIVND (reference sequence). The V end lost 4 bases, the J end lost 3 bases, and 13 bases lay between the germline ends. CDR3 residues: CASSTSGRIYEQYF. CDR3 sequence (DNA): TGTGCCAGTAGTACCTCCGGACGGATCTACGAGCAGTACTTC.

V gene TRBV20-1 combines with J gene TRBJ2-1; 7 positions agree with TRBD2. CDR1 is DFQATT and CDR2 is SNEGSKA in the germline V gene (reference sequence). With V trimmed by 2 bases and J by 5 bases, 0 bases remained unmatched. The length of the CDR3 is 12 residues. The CDR3 reads CSARLADNEQFF. The CDR3 DNA reads TGCAGTGCTAGACTAGCGGACAATGAGCAGTTCTTC.

The J gene is TRBJ2-6, the V gene TRBV3-1; D call uncertain. V lost 6 bases, J lost 0 bases, and 12 bases lay in between. Germline CDR1 and CDR2: LGHDT and YNNKEL (reference sequence). The CDR3 extends over 16 amino acids. The CDR3 sequence is CASSPVYYSGANVLTF. DNA of the CDR3: TGTGCCAGCAGTCCTGTTTACTACTCTGGGGCCAACGTCCTGACTTTC.

Many counts were recorded for this clonotype. J is TRBJ1-4 and V is TRBV7-2, with D perhaps TRBD1 (6 bases). The CDR3 contains 14 residues. V was clipped by 5 bases and J by 7 bases, with 14 bases between them. The germline gives CDR1 SGHTA, CDR2 FQGNSA. The CDR3 DNA reads TGTGCCAGCAGCGGAACAGGGAGAGGTGAAAAACTGTTTTTT. It is translated as CASSGTGRGEKLFF.

J is TRBJ2-5 and V is TRBV12-3 or TRBV12-4; 9 nucleotides line up with TRBD2. The CDR3 extends over 14 amino acids. The V gene end was trimmed by 4 bases and the J gene end by 5 bases; junction bases not matched to a gene: 5. CDR3 sequence reads: CASSSTTSGETQYF. DNA of the CDR3: TGTGCCAGCAGTTCGACCACTAGCGGGGAGACCCAGTACTTC.

This clonotype was seen at least ten times. The chain recombines TRBV27 with TRBJ2-1; 7 bases align to TRBD1. The V and J ends lost 5 bases and 3 bases, in that order; junction bases with no gene match: 4. CDR3 length: 14 residues. Per germline, CDR1 MNHEY and CDR2 SMNVEV (reference sequence). In DNA, the CDR3 is TGTGCCAGCAGTATGACAGGGAACTACAATGAGCAGTTCTTC. This gives the protein CASSMTGNYNEQFF.

As concerns this clonotype: At one of its ends the junction is not consistent with the germline gene, which may arise from a read error. This sequence joins TRBV5-1 and TRBJ1-2; D may be TRBD1 (5 bases). The CDR3 runs to 16 residues. The germline V gene has CDR1 SGHRS and CDR2 YFSETQ. The CDR3 sequence is CPSSYRTDRRGYGYTF. In DNA, the CDR3 is TGCCCCAGCAGTTATCGGACGGACCGAAGGGGCTATGGCTACACCTTC.

Many counts were recorded for this clonotype. The chain links TRBV20-1 to TRBJ2-7, with D perhaps matching TRBD2 (6 bases). CDR3 size: 13 residues. V lost 6 bases and J lost 0, with 12 bases in between. The germline V gene encodes CDR1 DFQATT and CDR2 SNEGSKA (reference sequence). The CDR3 loop reads CSADGGSSYEQYF. In DNA, the CDR3 is TGCAGTGCGGATGGAGGGAGCTCCTACGAGCAGTACTTC.

The chain carries TRBV6-2 or TRBV6-3 and TRBJ2-2, with unresolved D. Germline values: CDR1 MNHEY, CDR2 SVGEGT. The V gene lost 0 bases and the J gene lost 0 bases, with 8 bases spanning the gap. This CDR3 comprises 16 residues. The CDR3 loop is CASSYSGSANTGELFF. For the CDR3, the DNA is TGTGCCAGCAGTTACTCGGGCTCAGCGAACACCGGGGAGCTGTTTTTT.

This clonotype was seen repeatedly, ten times or more. J is TRBJ1-1 and V is TRBV6-1; D gene uncertain. The CDR3 loop spans 13 amino acids. V was trimmed by 5 bases and J by 5 bases, leaving 12 bases between them. Germline CDR1 MNHNS, CDR2 SASEGT. The CDR3 coding sequence is TGTGCCAGCAGTCCCTCGGACGATACTGAAGCTTTCTTT. Translated, it gives CASSPSDDTEAFF.

This clonotype came up a few times. The chain joins TRBV7-8 to TRBJ1-1, with D uncertain. The CDR3 runs to 15 residues. V was trimmed by 5 bases and J by 2 bases, leaving 15 bases between them. Germline CDR1 and CDR2: SGHVS and FQNEAQ. As DNA, the CDR3 is TGTGCCAGCAGCCTCGAGCGGGGAGCAAACACTGAAGCTTTCTTT. Residues: CASSLERGANTEAFF.

The V gene is TRBV19, the J gene TRBJ1-2, with a possible D match to TRBD1 (5 bases). The germline V and J ends were trimmed by 7 bases and 6 bases, with 15 bases remaining between them. Looked up from germline, CDR1 is LNHDA and CDR2 is SQIVND (reference sequence). This CDR3 comprises 13 residues. The CDR3 DNA is TGTGCCAGTACTTGGACACCACCCAATGGCTACACCTTC. Its protein product is CASTWTPPNGYTF.

The chain has TRBV10-3 and TRBJ2-4; D remains ambiguous. Looked up from germline, CDR1 is ENHRY and CDR2 is SYGVKD. The CDR3 extends over 17 amino acids. The V gene lost 2 bases and the J gene lost 0 bases, with 14 bases spanning the gap. CDR3 coding DNA: TGTGCCATCAGTGAGCAGTGGGAAGTTCTAGCCAAAAACATTCAGTACTTC. Amino acid sequence: CAISEQWEVLAKNIQYF.

This chain connects TRBV19 to TRBJ2-7, with 7 bases that match TRBD2. The germline CDR1 and CDR2 sequences are LNHDA and SQIVND (reference sequence). The CDR3 is made up of 13 amino acids. Trimming removed 6 bases from V and 6 bases from J; junction bases left unmatched: 8. DNA of the CDR3: TGTGCCAGTAGCATCATAGCGGGTGTCGAGCAGTACTTC. It codes for CASSIIAGVEQYF.

This clonotype was recorded many times. The V and J genes are TRBV12-5 and TRBJ1-1; D not resolved. The germline gives CDR1 LGHNT, CDR2 FRNRAP. The V gene lost 0 bases and the J gene lost 0 bases, with 5 bases spanning the gap. The CDR3 totals 14 residues. The CDR3 region is CASGLVSVNTEAFF. The CDR3 region has the DNA TGTGCTAGTGGTTTGGTCTCGGTGAACACTGAAGCTTTCTTT.

This clonotype was counted ten times or more. CDR3 coding DNA: TGTGCCAGCAGCTTGAACAGGGACGCCTACGAGCAGTACTTC. Translated: CASSLNRDAYEQYF. V and J are TRBV7-9 and TRBJ2-7; maybe TRBD1 (6 bases). Trimming shortened V by 3 bases and J by 2 bases, and 11 bases separated the two germline ends. The CDR3 has 14 amino acids. Germline V CDR1 and CDR2: SEHNR, FQNEAQ (reference sequence).